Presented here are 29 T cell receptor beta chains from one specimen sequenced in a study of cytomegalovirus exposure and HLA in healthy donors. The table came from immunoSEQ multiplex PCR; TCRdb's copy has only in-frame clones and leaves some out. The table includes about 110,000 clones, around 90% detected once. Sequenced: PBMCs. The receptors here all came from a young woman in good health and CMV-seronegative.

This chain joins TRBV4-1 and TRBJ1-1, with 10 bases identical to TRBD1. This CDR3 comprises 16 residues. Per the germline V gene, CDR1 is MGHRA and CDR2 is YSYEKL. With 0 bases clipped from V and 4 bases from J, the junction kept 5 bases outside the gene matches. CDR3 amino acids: CASSQDGTGVLTEAFF. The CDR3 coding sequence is TGCGCCAGCAGCCAAGATGGGACAGGGGTACTCACTGAAGCTTTCTTT.

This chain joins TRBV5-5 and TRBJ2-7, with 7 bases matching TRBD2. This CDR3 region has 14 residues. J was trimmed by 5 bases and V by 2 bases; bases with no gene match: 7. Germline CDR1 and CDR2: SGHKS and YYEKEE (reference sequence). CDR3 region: CASSFGGVGNEQYF. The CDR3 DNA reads TGTGCCAGCAGCTTTGGGGGGGTCGGCAACGAGCAGTACTTC.

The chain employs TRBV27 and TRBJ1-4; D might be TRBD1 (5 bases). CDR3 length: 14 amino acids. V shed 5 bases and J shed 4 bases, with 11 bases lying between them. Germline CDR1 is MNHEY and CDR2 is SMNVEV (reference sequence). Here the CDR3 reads CASSDTGGNEKLFF. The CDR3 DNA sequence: TGTGCCAGCAGTGATACCGGGGGTAATGAAAAACTGTTTTTT.

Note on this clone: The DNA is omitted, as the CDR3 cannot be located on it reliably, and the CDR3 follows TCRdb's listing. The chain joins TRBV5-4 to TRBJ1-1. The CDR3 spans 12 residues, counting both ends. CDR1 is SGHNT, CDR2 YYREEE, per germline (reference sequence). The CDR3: CASSLVGDGTFF.

The CDR3 DNA is TGCGCCAGCAGTCAGACCGGGGGGCCTACCGGGGAGCTGTTTTTT. It is translated as CASSQTGGPTGELFF. This sequence joins TRBV5-1 and TRBJ2-2, with TRBD2 as a possible D gene (7 bases). The germline V and J ends were trimmed by 5 bases and 5 bases, with 16 bases remaining between them. Germline V gives CDR1 SGHRS, CDR2 YFSETQ. This CDR3 spans 15 amino acids. Complete variable domain (other parts from reference TRBV5-1 and TRBJ2-2): KAGVTQTPRYLIKTRGQQVTLSCSPISGHRSVSWYQQTPGQGLQFLFEYFSETQRNKGNFPGRFSGRQFSNSRSEMNVSTLELGDSALYLCASSQTGGPTGELFFGEGSRLTVL.

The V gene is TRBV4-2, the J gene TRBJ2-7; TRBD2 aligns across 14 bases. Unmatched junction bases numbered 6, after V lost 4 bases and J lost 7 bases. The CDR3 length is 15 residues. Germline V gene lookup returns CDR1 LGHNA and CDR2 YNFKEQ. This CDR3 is CASSRGLAGEREQYF. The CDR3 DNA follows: TGTGCCAGCAGCCGGGGACTAGCGGGGGAGAGAGAGCAGTACTTC.

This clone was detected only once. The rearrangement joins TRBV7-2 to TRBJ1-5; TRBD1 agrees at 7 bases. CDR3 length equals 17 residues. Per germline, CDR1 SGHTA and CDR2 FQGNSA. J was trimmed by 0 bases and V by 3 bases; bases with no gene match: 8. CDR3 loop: CASSFRTGDYSNQPQHF. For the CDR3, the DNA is TGTGCCAGCAGCTTTCGGACAGGAGACTATAGCAATCAGCCCCAGCATTTT.

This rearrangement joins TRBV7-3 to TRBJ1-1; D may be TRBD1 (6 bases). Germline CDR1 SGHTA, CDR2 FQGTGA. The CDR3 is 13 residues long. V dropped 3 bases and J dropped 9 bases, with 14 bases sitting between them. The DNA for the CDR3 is TGTGCCAGCAGCTTCACAAGGGACACCAAAGCTTTCTTT. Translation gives CASSFTRDTKAFF.

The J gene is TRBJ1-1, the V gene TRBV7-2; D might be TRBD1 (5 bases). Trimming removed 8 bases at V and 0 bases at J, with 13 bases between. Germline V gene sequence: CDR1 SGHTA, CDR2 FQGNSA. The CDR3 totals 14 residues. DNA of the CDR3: TGTGCCAGCCGCTGGGGGGGGATGAACACTGAAGCTTTCTTT. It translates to CASRWGGMNTEAFF.

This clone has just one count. The DNA for the CDR3 is TGTGCCAGTAGTACCCCTAGGAGGTTGAACACTGAAGCTTTCTTT. Amino acid sequence: CASSTPRRLNTEAFF. This chain connects TRBV19 to TRBJ1-1; D remains ambiguous. The CDR3 has 15 amino acids. The germline V gene has CDR1 LNHDA and CDR2 SQIVND (reference sequence). Trimming shortened V by 4 bases and J by 0 bases, and 12 bases separated the two germline ends.

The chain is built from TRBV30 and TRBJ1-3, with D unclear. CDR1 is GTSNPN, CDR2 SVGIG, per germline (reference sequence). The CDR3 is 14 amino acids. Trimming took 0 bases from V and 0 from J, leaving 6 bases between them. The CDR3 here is CAWSVGSSGNTIYF. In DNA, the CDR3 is TGTGCCTGGAGTGTTGGCAGCTCTGGAAACACCATATATTTT.

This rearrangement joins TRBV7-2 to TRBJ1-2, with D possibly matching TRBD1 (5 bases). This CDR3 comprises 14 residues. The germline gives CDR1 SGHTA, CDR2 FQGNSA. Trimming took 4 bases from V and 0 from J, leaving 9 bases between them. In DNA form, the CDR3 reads TGTGCCAGCAGCTCCGGACACACTAACTATGGCTACACCTTC. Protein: CASSSGHTNYGYTF. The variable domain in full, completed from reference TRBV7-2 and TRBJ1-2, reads GAGVSQSPSNKVTEKGKDVELRCDPISGHTALYWYRQSLGQGLEFLIYFQGNSAPDKSGLPSDRFSAERTGGSVSTLTIQRTQQEDSAVYLCASSSGHTNYGYTFGSGTRLTVV.

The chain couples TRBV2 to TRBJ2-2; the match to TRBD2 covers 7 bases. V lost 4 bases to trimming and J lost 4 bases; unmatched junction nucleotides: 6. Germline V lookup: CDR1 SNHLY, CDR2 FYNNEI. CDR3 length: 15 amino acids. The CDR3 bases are TGTGCCAGCAGTGGGACTAGTTCGGGCACCGGGGAGCTGTTTTTT. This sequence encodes CASSGTSSGTGELFF.

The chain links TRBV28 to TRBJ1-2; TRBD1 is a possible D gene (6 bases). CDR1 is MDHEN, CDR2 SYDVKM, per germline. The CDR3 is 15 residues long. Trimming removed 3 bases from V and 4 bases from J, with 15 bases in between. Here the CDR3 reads CASSLGARGSYGYTF. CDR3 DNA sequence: TGTGCCAGCAGTTTGGGGGCCCGAGGGAGCTATGGCTACACCTTC.

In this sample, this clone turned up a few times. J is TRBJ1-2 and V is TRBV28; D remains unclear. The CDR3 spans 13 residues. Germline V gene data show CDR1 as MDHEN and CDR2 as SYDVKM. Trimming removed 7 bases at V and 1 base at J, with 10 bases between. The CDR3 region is CASNLPGNYGYTF. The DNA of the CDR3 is TGTGCCAGCAACTTACCGGGTAACTATGGCTACACCTTC.

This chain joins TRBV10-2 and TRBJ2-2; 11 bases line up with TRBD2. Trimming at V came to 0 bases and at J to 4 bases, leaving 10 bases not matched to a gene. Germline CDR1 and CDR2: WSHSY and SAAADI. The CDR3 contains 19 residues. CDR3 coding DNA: TGCGCCAGCAGTGAGTCCGGTAGCGGGAGGGCCGGGGGCACCGGGGAGCTGTTTTTT. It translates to CASSESGSGRAGGTGELFF.

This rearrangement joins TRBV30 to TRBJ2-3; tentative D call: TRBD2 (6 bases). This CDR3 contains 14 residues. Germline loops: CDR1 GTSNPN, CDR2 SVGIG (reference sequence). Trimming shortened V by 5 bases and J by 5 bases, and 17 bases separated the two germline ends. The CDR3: CAWEPGTSQDTQYF. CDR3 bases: TGTGCCTGGGAGCCCGGGACTTCCCAAGATACGCAGTATTTT.

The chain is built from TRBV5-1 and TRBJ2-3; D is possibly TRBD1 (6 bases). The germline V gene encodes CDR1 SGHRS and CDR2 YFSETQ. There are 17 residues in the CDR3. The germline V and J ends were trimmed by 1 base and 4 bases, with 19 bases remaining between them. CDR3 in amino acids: CASSLSPVGQGSDTQYF. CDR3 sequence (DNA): TGCGCCAGCAGCTTGTCCCCAGTGGGTCAGGGGTCAGATACGCAGTATTTT.

The CDR3 spells CSAGLSSGANVLTF. For the CDR3, the DNA is TGCAGCGCGGGACTTTCCTCTGGGGCCAACGTCCTGACTTTC. The J gene is TRBJ2-6, the V gene TRBV29-1; weak D call: TRBD2 (6 bases). The CDR3 loop spans 14 amino acids. The V and J ends lost 7 bases and 0 bases respectively, with 10 bases between them. From germline, CDR1 is SQVTM and CDR2 ANQGSEA.

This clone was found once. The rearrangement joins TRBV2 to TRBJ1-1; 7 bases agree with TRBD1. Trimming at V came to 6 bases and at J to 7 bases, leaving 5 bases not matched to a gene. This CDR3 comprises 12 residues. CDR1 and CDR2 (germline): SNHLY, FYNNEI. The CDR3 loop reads CASRDGTVEAFF. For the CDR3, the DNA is TGTGCCAGCAGAGATGGGACAGTTGAAGCTTTCTTT.

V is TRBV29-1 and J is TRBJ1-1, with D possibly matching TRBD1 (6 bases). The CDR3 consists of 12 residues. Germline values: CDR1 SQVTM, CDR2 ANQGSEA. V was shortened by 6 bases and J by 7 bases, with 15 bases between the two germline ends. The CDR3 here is CSVGRGAIEAFF. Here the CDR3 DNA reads TGCAGCGTGGGCCGGGGGGCGATTGAAGCTTTCTTT.

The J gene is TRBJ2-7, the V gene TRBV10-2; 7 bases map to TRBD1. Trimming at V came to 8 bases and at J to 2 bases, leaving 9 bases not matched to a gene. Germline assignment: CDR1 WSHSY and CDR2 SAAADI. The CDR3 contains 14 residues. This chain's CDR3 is CASLGEGATYEQYF. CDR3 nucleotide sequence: TGCGCCAGCCTAGGAGAGGGGGCAACCTACGAGCAGTACTTC.

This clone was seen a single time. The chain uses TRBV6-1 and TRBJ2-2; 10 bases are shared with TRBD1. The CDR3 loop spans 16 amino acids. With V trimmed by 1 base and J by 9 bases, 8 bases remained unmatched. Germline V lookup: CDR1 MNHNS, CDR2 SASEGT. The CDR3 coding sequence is TGTGCCAGCAGTGAAGACCAGGGGACAGGGGTTTGGGAGCTGTTTTTT. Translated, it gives CASSEDQGTGVWELFF.

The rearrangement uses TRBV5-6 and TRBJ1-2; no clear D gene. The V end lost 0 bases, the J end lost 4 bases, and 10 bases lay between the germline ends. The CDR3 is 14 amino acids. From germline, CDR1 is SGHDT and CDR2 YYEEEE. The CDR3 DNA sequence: TGTGCCAGCAGCTTGGCCACGGGTGTCTATGGCTACACCTTC. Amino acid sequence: CASSLATGVYGYTF.

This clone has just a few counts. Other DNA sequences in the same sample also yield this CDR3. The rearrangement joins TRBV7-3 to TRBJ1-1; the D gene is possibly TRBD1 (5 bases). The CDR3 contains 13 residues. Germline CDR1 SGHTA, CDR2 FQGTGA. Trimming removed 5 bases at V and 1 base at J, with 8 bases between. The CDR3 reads CASSADRNTEAFF. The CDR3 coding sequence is TGTGCCAGCAGCGCCGACAGGAACACTGAAGCTTTCTTT.

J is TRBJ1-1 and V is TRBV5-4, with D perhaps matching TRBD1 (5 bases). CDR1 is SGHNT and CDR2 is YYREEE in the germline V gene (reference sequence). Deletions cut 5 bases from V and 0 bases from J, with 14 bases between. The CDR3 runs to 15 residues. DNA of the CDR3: TGTGCCAGCAGGCTTGGCGGGGCCTTGAACACTGAAGCTTTCTTT. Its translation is CASRLGGALNTEAFF.

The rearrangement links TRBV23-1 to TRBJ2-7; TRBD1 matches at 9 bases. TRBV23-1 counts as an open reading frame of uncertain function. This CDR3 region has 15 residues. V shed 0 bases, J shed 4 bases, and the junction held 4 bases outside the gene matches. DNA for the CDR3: TGCGCCAGCAGTCAATCCCCGGACAGGGGTTACGAGCAGTACTTC. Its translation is CASSQSPDRGYEQYF.

The CDR3 bases are TGTGCCAGCAGCGGGGGACTTAGCACAGATACGCAGTATTTT. Translation: CASSGGLSTDTQYF. The chain joins TRBV7-2 to TRBJ2-3, with D maybe TRBD2 (6 bases). V shed 5 bases and J shed 0 bases, with 9 bases lying between them. The CDR3 loop spans 14 amino acids. Germline V lookup: CDR1 SGHTA, CDR2 FQGNSA.

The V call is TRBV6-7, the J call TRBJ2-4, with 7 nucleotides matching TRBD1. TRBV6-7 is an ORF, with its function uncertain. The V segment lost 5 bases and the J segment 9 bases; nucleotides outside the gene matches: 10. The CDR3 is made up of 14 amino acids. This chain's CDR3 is CASSHRKKGAIQYF. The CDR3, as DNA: TGTGCCAGCAGTCATCGCAAGAAGGGGGCCATTCAGTACTTC.